Detailed here is one T cell receptor beta chain. CD4+ cells underwent separation, giving CD45RA+ naive and CD45RA-negative memory subsets. The data are from a study of shared clonotypes between healthy human individuals. Across the study: Each donor's CD4 naive and CD4 memory cells filled three plates apiece, CD8 naive two, and CD8 memory one.

The protocol was immunoSEQ multiplex PCR, while the TCRdb copy is restricted to in-frame clones and leaves out a portion. In the table there are 2 million or so clones, approximately 95% of which are singletons. The germline V and J ends were trimmed by 5 bases and 7 bases, with 21 bases remaining between them. The CDR3 is 15 residues long. Germline V gene lookup returns CDR1 SGHAT and CDR2 FQNNGV. This rearrangement joins TRBV11-2 to TRBJ2-7, with D possibly being TRBD1 or TRBD2 (6 bases each). Sequenced input: naive CD4+ T cells sorted from blood. Subset: CD45RA+ positively selected. The sequence derives from a man younger than 35 in good health. The CDR3 protein is CASSQSPGAQREQYF. The CDR3 coding sequence is TGTGCCAGCAGCCAGTCCCCGGGGGCCCAAAGGGAGCAGTACTTC.